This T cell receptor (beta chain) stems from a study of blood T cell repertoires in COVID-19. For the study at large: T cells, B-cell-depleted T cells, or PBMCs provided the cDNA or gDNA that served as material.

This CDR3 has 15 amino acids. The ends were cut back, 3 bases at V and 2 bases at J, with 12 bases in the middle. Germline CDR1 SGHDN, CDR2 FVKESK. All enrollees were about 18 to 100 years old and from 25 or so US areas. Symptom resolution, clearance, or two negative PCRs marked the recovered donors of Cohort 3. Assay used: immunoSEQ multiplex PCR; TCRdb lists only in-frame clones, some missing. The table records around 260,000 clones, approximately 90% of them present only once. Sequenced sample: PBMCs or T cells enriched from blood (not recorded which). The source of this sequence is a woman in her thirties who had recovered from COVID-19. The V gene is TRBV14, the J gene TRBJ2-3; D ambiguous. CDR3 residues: CASSHTHTYTDTQYF. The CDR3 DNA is TGTGCCAGCAGCCACACACACACGTACACAGATACGCAGTATTTT. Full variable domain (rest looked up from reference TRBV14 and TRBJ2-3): EAGVTQFPSHSVIEKGQTVTLRCDPISGHDNLYWYRRVMGKEIKFLLHFVKESKQDESGMPNNRFLAERTGGTYSTLKVQPAELEDSGVYFCASSHTHTYTDTQYFGPGTRLTVL.